The 27 T cell receptor beta chains below all came from one sample that was sequenced in a study of blood T cell repertoires in COVID-19. Some clones are missing from TCRdb's copy, which holds only in-frame ones; the method was immunoSEQ multiplex PCR. The table includes roughly 390,000 clones, approximately 87% detected once. The sequenced material came from peripheral blood. The receptors come from a woman in her 30s with COVID-19, enrolled during active disease.

The CDR3 reads CASSPPSGGNEQFF. CDR3 DNA: TGCGCCAGCAGTCCGCCTAGCGGGGGTAATGAGCAGTTCTTC. J is TRBJ2-1 and V is TRBV5-1; 10 bases are a match to TRBD2. The germline gives CDR1 SGHRS, CDR2 YFSETQ. V shed 5 bases and J 7 bases; nucleotides not matched to a gene: 6. The CDR3 has 14 residues.

The rearrangement joins TRBV5-4 to TRBJ2-7, with 7 bases lining up with TRBD2. From germline, CDR1 is SGHNT and CDR2 YYREEE (reference sequence). The CDR3 spans 16 residues. The J segment lost 4 bases and the V segment lost 1 base, leaving 11 bases of the junction unmatched. CDR3 protein: CASSLTGGGRQYEQYF. In nucleotides, the CDR3 is TGTGCCAGCAGCTTGACGGGGGGTGGGAGGCAGTACGAGCAGTACTTC.

Concerning this clone: This sample includes further DNA sequences coding for the same CDR3. V usage is TRBV2 and J usage is TRBJ1-1, with 7 bases fitting TRBD1. This CDR3 is built from 12 residues. Germline CDR1 is SNHLY and CDR2 is FYNNEI. V gave up 6 bases and J gave up 4 bases; unmatched junction bases: 2. CDR3 protein: CASRPGGTEAFF. The CDR3 region has the DNA TGTGCCAGCAGGCCAGGGGGCACTGAAGCTTTCTTT.

This chain links TRBV29-1 with TRBJ2-7; 9 nucleotides align to TRBD2. The CDR3 spans 16 residues. J was trimmed by 0 bases and V by 6 bases; bases with no gene match: 12. The germline V gene has CDR1 SQVTM and CDR2 ANQGSEA. CDR3 DNA: TGCAGCGTACCTAGGCTAGCGGGACTTAGCTCCTACGAGCAGTACTTC. Translating gives CSVPRLAGLSSYEQYF.

This chain connects TRBV7-9 to TRBJ1-2; 9 nucleotides align to TRBD1. V lost 4 bases to trimming and J lost 3 bases; unmatched junction nucleotides: 0. In germline, CDR1 is SEHNR, CDR2 FQNEAQ (reference sequence). This CDR3 region has 13 residues. The CDR3 spells CASSWTGDYGYTF. The CDR3 coding sequence is TGTGCCAGCAGCTGGACAGGGGACTATGGCTACACCTTC.

The rearrangement joins TRBV6-2 or TRBV6-3 to TRBJ2-1; a possible D gene is TRBD2 (6 bases). CDR3 size: 16 residues. In germline, CDR1 is MNHEY, CDR2 SVGEGT. V was shortened by 4 bases and J by 12 bases, with 25 bases between the two germline ends. CDR3 residues: CASSFGSSGLLPGQFF. The DNA of the CDR3 is TGTGCCAGCAGTTTTGGGAGTAGCGGTCTACTTCCGGGGCAGTTCTTC.

The chain employs TRBV5-1 and TRBJ2-6, with D hard to call. The CDR3 runs to 14 residues. From germline, CDR1 is SGHRS and CDR2 YFSETQ. V was pared by 4 bases and J by 3 bases, with 8 bases between. The DNA for the CDR3 is TGCGCCAGCAGCGCACTTCTTGGGGCCAACGTCCTGACTTTC. As protein: CASSALLGANVLTF.

This chain uses TRBV20-1 with TRBJ1-1; the match to TRBD1 covers 9 bases. With 4 bases clipped from V and 10 bases from J, the junction kept 7 bases outside the gene matches. This CDR3 is 12 amino acids long. Germline CDR1 DFQATT, CDR2 SNEGSKA (reference sequence). The CDR3 loop reads CSATDRGFRAFF. CDR3 nucleotide sequence: TGCAGTGCTACTGACAGGGGGTTTCGAGCTTTCTTT.

This chain joins TRBV6-6 and TRBJ2-2; maybe TRBD2 (6 bases). The CDR3 extends over 16 amino acids. The germline gives CDR1 MNHNY, CDR2 SVGAGI (reference sequence). V lost 7 bases and J 1 base, leaving 16 bases between the germline ends. The DNA of the CDR3 is TGTGCCAGCACCGGGGGTACGGTAATGAACACCGGGGAGCTGTTTTTT. Translation gives CASTGGTVMNTGELFF.

The chain carries TRBV18 and TRBJ1-2, with 7 bases that match TRBD1. The CDR3 contains 14 residues. With V trimmed by 6 bases and J by 3 bases, 7 bases remained unmatched. The germline CDR1 and CDR2 sequences are KGHSH and LQKENI. The CDR3: CASSTGTEYYGYTF. The CDR3 DNA is TGTGCCAGCTCGACCGGGACAGAGTACTATGGCTACACCTTC.

The J gene is TRBJ2-7, the V gene TRBV28, with TRBD1 identical over 8 bases. V gave up 4 bases and J gave up 5 bases; unmatched junction bases: 13. Looked up from germline, CDR1 is MDHEN and CDR2 is SYDVKM. The CDR3 totals 16 residues. CDR3 protein: CASSSPGTGRLNEQYF. For the CDR3, the DNA is TGTGCCAGCAGTTCGCCCGGGACAGGACGCCTAAACGAGCAGTACTTC.

This chain links TRBV6-2 or TRBV6-3 with TRBJ2-1, with TRBD1 matching over 7 bases. The V gene's germline CDR1 is MNHEY and CDR2 SVGEGT. Germline trimming cut 5 bases from V and 0 bases from J; bases unmatched to any gene: 1. The CDR3 contains 14 residues. CDR3 protein: CASSRDSSYNEQFF. The CDR3 nucleotides are TGTGCCAGCAGTCGGGACAGCTCCTACAATGAGCAGTTCTTC.

The V and J genes are TRBV23-1 and TRBJ1-2; perhaps TRBD1 as D (6 bases). TRBV23-1 is given ORF status, its function remaining uncertain. CDR3 length: 19 amino acids. Trimming cost V 10 bases and J 3 bases, with 33 bases left between them. The CDR3 DNA follows: TGCGCCATCCTAGTTGGGGGCGAATCGGGGGGTACAGTTGACTATGGCTACACCTTC. It specifies CAILVGGESGGTVDYGYTF.

V usage is TRBV28 and J usage is TRBJ2-7; 8 bases are a match to TRBD1. CDR1 is MDHEN and CDR2 is SYDVKM in the germline V gene. The CDR3 covers 13 residues. Losses at the gene ends were 4 bases for V and 2 bases for J; bases not matched to a gene: 1. CDR3 residues: CASSYRGAYEQYF. For the CDR3, the DNA is TGTGCCAGCAGTTACAGGGGGGCCTACGAGCAGTACTTC.

V usage is TRBV3-1 (or the pseudogene TRBV3-2) and J usage is TRBJ2-5; 8 positions match TRBD2. CDR1 is LGHDT, CDR2 YNNKEL, per germline (reference sequence). The CDR3 extends over 14 amino acids. The junction had 6 bases not matched to a gene; V was cut back by 4 bases and J by 5 bases. The CDR3 spells CASSPGLGWETQYF. The CDR3 DNA is TGTGCCAGCAGCCCGGGACTAGGGTGGGAGACCCAGTACTTC.

The V gene is TRBV2, the J gene TRBJ1-3; possible D gene TRBD1, 5 bases. V gave up 3 bases and J gave up 2 bases, with 14 bases separating them. Germline CDR1 SNHLY, CDR2 FYNNEI. This CDR3 contains 16 residues. DNA of the CDR3: TGTGCCAGCAGTGACCGGTCCGCAGGGCCTGGAAACACCATATATTTT. Translation: CASSDRSAGPGNTIYF.

The rearrangement links TRBV28 to TRBJ2-7, with a possible D match to TRBD1 (6 bases). The CDR3 is 15 amino acids. Germline V lookup: CDR1 MDHEN, CDR2 SYDVKM. Trimming took 1 base from V and 11 from J, leaving 21 bases between them. CDR3 loop: CASSLSGRTAVEEYF. In DNA, the CDR3 is TGTGCCAGCAGTTTATCGGGACGGACAGCCGTAGAGGAGTACTTC.

The gene calls are TRBV7-3 and TRBJ2-3; TRBD2 aligns across 10 bases. The junction had 5 bases not matched to a gene; V was cut back by 2 bases and J by 3 bases. This CDR3 contains 16 residues. The V gene's germline CDR1 is SGHTA and CDR2 FQGTGA. The CDR3 bases are TGTGCCAGCAGCTTAGGCCCAGCGGGAGGGACAGATACGCAGTATTTT. Translating gives CASSLGPAGGTDTQYF.

V gene TRBV6-6 combines with J gene TRBJ2-1, with 7 bases that match TRBD1. From germline, CDR1 is MNHNY and CDR2 SVGAGI (reference sequence). The CDR3 is 14 amino acids. Trimming took 3 bases from V and 5 from J; bases not matched to a gene: 4. The CDR3 reads CASSYRGPHNEQFF. CDR3 nucleotides: TGTGCCAGCAGTTATAGGGGGCCTCACAATGAGCAGTTCTTC.

J is TRBJ1-1 and V is TRBV7-9, with 10 bases that match TRBD1. CDR3 length: 15 residues. V gave up 2 bases and J gave up 5 bases; unmatched junction bases: 5. The germline CDR1 and CDR2 sequences are SEHNR and FQNEAQ (reference sequence). CDR3 protein: CASSLRTGGRTEAFF. The CDR3 DNA follows: TGTGCCAGCAGCTTACGGACAGGGGGTAGGACTGAAGCTTTCTTT.

The chain has TRBV2 and TRBJ2-1; possible D gene TRBD2, 6 bases. V shed 8 bases and J shed 3 bases, with 17 bases lying between them. The CDR3 has 15 residues. Per germline, CDR1 SNHLY and CDR2 FYNNEI. The CDR3 spells CASRLGDFGYNEQFF. The DNA of the CDR3 is TGTGCCAGCCGACTCGGGGACTTCGGCTACAATGAGCAGTTCTTC.

The chain couples TRBV20-1 to TRBJ2-1; D not resolved. Trimming took off 3 bases at V and 6 bases at J, with 9 bases between the two ends. The CDR3 is made up of 12 amino acids. CDR1 is DFQATT and CDR2 is SNEGSKA in the germline V gene (reference sequence). DNA for the CDR3: TGCAGTGCTAGTTCTAGTCGCAATGAGCAGTTCTTC. It specifies CSASSSRNEQFF.

The chain employs TRBV7-3 and TRBJ1-2, with a tentative D call TRBD1 (5 bases). V gave up 5 bases and J gave up 2 bases, with 24 bases separating them. CDR1 is SGHTA, CDR2 FQGTGA, per germline. The CDR3 runs 18 residues. CDR3 sequence reads: CASSLSPGVRGANYGYTF. CDR3 sequence (DNA): TGTGCCAGCAGCCTAAGTCCGGGAGTCCGAGGGGCCAACTATGGCTACACCTTC. The whole variable domain, filled in from reference TRBV7-3 and TRBJ1-2, reads GAGVSQTPSNKVTEKGKYVELRCDPISGHTALYWYRQSLGQGPEFLIYFQGTGAADDSGLPNDRFFAVRPEGSVSTLKIQRTERGDSAVYLCASSLSPGVRGANYGYTFGSGTRLTVV.

The rearrangement joins TRBV28 to TRBJ2-3, with 9 bases matching TRBD2. The CDR3 is 21 amino acids. The V gene's germline CDR1 is MDHEN and CDR2 SYDVKM. J was trimmed by 0 bases and V by 4 bases; bases with no gene match: 20. The CDR3 DNA sequence: TGTGCCAGCAGTTCCACCTGGATAGCGGGAGATGTTAGACTAAGCACAGATACGCAGTATTTT. Its translation is CASSSTWIAGDVRLSTDTQYF.

This chain connects TRBV5-1 to TRBJ1-1; maybe TRBD1 (6 bases). The germline V and J ends were trimmed by 4 bases and 0 bases, with 22 bases remaining between them. Germline CDR1 reads SGHRS; CDR2 reads YFSETQ. CDR3 length: 18 residues. CDR3 residues: CASSHGLGTNRMNTEAFF. CDR3 bases: TGCGCCAGCAGCCACGGATTAGGGACAAACAGAATGAACACTGAAGCTTTCTTT.

J is TRBJ2-2 and V is TRBV5-8; D might be TRBD1 (7 bases). Germline loops: CDR1 SGHTS, CDR2 YDEGEE. Trimming removed 7 bases at V and 0 bases at J, with 13 bases between. The CDR3 totals 15 residues. For the CDR3, the DNA is TGTGCCAGCCTCCGGGGGACAGCGAACACCGGGGAGCTGTTTTTT. Translation: CASLRGTANTGELFF.

The chain couples TRBV19 to TRBJ2-5; TRBD2 might be the D (7 bases). The CDR3 is 16 residues long. With 5 bases removed from V and 2 bases from J, the gap between germline ends came to 18 bases. Germline CDR1 is LNHDA and CDR2 is SQIVND (reference sequence). The CDR3 protein is CASSPPGGRGQETQYF. The CDR3, as DNA: TGTGCCAGTAGTCCTCCCGGGGGGAGGGGGCAAGAGACCCAGTACTTC.